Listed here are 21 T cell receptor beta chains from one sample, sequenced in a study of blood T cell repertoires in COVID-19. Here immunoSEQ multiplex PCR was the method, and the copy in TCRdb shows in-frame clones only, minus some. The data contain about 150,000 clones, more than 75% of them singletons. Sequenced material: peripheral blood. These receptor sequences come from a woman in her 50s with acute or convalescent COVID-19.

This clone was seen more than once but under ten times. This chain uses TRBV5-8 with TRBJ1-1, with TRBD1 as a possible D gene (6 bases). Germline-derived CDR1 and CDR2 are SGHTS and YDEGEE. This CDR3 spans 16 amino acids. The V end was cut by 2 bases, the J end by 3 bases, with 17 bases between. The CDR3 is CASSLGRGPGDTEAFF. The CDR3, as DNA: TGTGCCAGCAGCTTAGGCAGGGGCCCGGGTGACACTGAAGCTTTCTTT. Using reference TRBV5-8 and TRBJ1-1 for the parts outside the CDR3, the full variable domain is EAGVTQSPTHLIKTRGQQATLRCSPISGHTSVYWYQQALGLGLQFLLWYDEGEERNRGNFPPRFSGRQFPNYSSELNVNALELEDSALYLCASSLGRGPGDTEAFFGQGTRLTVV.

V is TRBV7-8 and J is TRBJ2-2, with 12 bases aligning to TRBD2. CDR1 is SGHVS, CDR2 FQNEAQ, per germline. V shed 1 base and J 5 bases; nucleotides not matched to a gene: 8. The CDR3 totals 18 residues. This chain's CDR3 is CASSLGPLAGGFTGELFF. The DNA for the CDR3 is TGTGCCAGCAGCTTAGGCCCTCTAGCGGGGGGGTTTACCGGGGAGCTGTTTTTT.

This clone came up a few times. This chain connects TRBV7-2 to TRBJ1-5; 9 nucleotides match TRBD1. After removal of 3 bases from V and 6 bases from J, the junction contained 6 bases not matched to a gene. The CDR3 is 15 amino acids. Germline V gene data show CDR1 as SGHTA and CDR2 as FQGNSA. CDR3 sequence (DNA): TGTGCCAGCAGCTTGGGACAGGGATGGGGTCAGCCCCAGCATTTT. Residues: CASSLGQGWGQPQHF.

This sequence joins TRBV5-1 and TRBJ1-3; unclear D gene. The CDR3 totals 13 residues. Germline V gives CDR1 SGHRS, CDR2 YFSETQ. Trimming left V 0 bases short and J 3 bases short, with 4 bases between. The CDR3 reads CASSLDGGNTIYF. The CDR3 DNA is TGCGCCAGCAGCTTGGACGGTGGAAACACCATATATTTT.

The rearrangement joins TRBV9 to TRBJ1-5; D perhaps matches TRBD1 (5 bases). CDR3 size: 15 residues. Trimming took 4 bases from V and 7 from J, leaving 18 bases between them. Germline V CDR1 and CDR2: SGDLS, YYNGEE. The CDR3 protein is CASSPGDSSWQPQHF. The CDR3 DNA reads TGTGCCAGCAGCCCTGGAGACAGTTCCTGGCAGCCCCAGCATTTT. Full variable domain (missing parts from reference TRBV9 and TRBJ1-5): DSGVTQTPKHLITATGQRVTLRCSPRSGDLSVYWYQQSLDQGLQFLIQYYNGEERAKGNILERFSAQQFPDLHSELNLSSLELGDSALYFCASSPGDSSWQPQHFGDGTRLSIL.

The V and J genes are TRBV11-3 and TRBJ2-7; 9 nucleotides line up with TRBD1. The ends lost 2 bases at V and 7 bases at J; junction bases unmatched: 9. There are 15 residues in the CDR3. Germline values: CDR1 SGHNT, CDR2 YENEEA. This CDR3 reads CASSLNVQGAREQYF. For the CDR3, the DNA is TGTGCCAGCAGCTTAAATGTACAGGGGGCTAGAGAGCAGTACTTC. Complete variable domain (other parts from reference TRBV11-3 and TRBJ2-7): EAGVVQSPRYKIIEKKQPVAFWCNPISGHNTLYWYLQNLGQGPELLIRYENEEAVDDSQLPKDRFSAERLKGVDSTLKIQPAELGDSAVYLCASSLNVQGAREQYFGPGTRLTVT.

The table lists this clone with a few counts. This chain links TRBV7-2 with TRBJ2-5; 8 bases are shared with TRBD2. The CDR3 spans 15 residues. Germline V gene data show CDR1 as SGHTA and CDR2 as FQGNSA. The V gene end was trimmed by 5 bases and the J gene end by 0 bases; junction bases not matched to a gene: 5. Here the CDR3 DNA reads TGTGCCAGCAGCACCATTAGCGGGGACCAAGAGACCCAGTACTTC. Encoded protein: CASSTISGDQETQYF. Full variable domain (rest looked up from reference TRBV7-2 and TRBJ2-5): GAGVSQSPSNKVTEKGKDVELRCDPISGHTALYWYRQSLGQGLEFLIYFQGNSAPDKSGLPSDRFSAERTGGSVSTLTIQRTQQEDSAVYLCASSTISGDQETQYFGPGTRLLVL.

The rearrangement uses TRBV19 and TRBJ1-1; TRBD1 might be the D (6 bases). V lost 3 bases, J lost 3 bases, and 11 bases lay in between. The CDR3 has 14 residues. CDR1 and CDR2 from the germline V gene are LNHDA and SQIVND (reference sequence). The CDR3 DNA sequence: TGTGCCAGTAGTATCAGGGGAGGGCACACTGAAGCTTTCTTT. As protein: CASSIRGGHTEAFF. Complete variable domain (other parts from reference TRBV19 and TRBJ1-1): DGGITQSPKYLFRKEGQNVTLSCEQNLNHDAMYWYRQDPGQGLRLIYYSQIVNDFQKGDIAEGYSVSREKKESFPLTVTSAQKNPTAFYLCASSIRGGHTEAFFGQGTRLTVV.

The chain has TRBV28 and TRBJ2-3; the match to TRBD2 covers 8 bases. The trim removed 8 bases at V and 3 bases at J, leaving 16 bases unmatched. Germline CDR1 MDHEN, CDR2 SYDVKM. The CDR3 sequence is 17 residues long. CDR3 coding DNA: TGTGCCAGCGGCTTGGCCGGGACTAGGGGTAATACAGATACGCAGTATTTT. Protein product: CASGLAGTRGNTDTQYF.

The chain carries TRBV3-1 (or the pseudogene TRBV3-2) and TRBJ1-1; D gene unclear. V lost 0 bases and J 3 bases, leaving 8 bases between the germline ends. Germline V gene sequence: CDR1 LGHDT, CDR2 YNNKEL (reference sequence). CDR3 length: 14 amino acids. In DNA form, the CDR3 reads TGTGCCAGCAGCCAAGACGGAGCGGACACTGAAGCTTTCTTT. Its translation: CASSQDGADTEAFF.

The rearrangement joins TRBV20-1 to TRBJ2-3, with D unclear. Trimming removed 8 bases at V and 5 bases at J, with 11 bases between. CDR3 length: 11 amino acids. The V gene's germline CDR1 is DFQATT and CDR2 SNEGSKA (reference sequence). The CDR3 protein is CSSLVRDTQYF. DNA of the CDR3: TGCAGTTCCTTAGTCCGAGATACGCAGTATTTT.

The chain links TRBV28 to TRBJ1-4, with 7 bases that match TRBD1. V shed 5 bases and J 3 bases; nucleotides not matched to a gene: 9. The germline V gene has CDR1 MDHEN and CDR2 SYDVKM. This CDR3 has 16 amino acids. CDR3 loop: CASSQGGTGANEKLFF. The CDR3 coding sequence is TGTGCCAGCAGTCAAGGGGGAACAGGGGCTAATGAAAAACTGTTTTTT. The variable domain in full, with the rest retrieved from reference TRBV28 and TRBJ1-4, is DVKVTQSSRYLVKRTGEKVFLECVQDMDHENMFWYRQDPGLGLRLIYFSYDVKMKEKGDIPEGYSVSREKKERFSLILESASTNQTSMYLCASSQGGTGANEKLFFGSGTQLSVL.

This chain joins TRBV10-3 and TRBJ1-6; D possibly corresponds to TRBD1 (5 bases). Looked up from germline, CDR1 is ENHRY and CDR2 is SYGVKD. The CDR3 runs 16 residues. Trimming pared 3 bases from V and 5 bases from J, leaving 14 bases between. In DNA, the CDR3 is TGTGCCATCAGTGATTGGCAGGGTACAGATAATTCACCCCTCCACTTT. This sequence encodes CAISDWQGTDNSPLHF.

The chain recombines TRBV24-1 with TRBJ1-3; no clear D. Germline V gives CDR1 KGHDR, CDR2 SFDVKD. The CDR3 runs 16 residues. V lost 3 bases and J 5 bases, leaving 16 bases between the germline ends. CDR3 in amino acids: CATSDPPPRLRNTIYF. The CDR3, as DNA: TGTGCCACCAGTGATCCCCCGCCCAGGTTAAGAAACACCATATATTTT.

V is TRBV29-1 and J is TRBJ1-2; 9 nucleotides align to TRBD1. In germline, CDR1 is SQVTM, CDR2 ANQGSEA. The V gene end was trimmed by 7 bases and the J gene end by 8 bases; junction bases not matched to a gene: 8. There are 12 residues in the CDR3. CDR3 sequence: CSGGQGPNGYTF. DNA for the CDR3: TGCAGCGGTGGACAGGGGCCGAACGGCTACACCTTC.

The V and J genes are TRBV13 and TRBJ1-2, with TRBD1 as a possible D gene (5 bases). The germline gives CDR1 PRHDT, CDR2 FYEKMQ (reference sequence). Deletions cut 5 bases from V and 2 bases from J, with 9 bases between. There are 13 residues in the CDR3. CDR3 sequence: CASSQGPNYGYTF. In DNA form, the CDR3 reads TGTGCCAGCAGCCAGGGCCCAAACTATGGCTACACCTTC.

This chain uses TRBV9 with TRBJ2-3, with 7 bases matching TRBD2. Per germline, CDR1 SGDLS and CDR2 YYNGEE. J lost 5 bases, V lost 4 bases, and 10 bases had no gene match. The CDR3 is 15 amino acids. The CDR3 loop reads CASSPARLAKDTQYF. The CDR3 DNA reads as TGTGCCAGCAGCCCCGCACGACTAGCAAAAGATACGCAGTATTTT.

The CDR3 DNA is TGTGCCAGCAGTAGACAGGGTCGGAACACTGAAGCTTTCTTT. Translated, it gives CASSRQGRNTEAFF. This chain connects TRBV7-3 to TRBJ1-1, with 7 bases matching TRBD1. Germline assignment: CDR1 SGHTA and CDR2 FQGTGA. CDR3 size: 14 residues. The junction had 5 bases not matched to a gene; V was cut back by 6 bases and J by 1 base.

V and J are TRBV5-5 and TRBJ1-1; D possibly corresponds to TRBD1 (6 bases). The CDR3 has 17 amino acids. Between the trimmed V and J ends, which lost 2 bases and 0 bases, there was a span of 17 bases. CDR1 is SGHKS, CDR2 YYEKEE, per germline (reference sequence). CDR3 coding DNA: TGTGCCAGCAGCTTCGGGGGGCGGCGGGGTATGAACACTGAAGCTTTCTTT. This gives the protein CASSFGGRRGMNTEAFF.

The CDR3 loop is CASSFGGTGLNTGELFF. The CDR3 DNA is TGTGCCAGCAGCTTTGGGGGGACAGGGCTCAACACCGGGGAGCTGTTTTTT. The chain employs TRBV7-3 and TRBJ2-2, with 9 bases aligning to TRBD1. Germline values: CDR1 SGHTA, CDR2 FQGTGA. The CDR3 extends over 17 amino acids. With 3 bases clipped from V and 2 bases from J, the junction kept 7 bases outside the gene matches.

CDR3 protein: CSASPSISNYGYTF. The CDR3 coding sequence is TGCAGTGCTAGTCCATCCATTTCTAACTATGGCTACACCTTC. This chain joins TRBV20-1 and TRBJ1-2; D remains unclear. The V gene's germline CDR1 is DFQATT and CDR2 SNEGSKA (reference sequence). V was shortened by 3 bases and J by 0 bases, with 11 bases between the two germline ends. The CDR3 has 14 residues.